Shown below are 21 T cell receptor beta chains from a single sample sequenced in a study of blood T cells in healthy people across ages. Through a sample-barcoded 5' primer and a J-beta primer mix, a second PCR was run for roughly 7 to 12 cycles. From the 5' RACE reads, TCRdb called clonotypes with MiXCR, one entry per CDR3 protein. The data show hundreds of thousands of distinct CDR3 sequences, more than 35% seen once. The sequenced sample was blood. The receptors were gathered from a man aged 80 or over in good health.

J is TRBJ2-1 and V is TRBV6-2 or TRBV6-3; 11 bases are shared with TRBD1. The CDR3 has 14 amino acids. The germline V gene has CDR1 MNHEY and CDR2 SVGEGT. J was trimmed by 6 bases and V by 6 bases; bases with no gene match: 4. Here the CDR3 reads CASRPGTGGNEQFF. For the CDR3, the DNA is TGTGCCAGCAGGCCCGGGACAGGGGGCAATGAGCAGTTCTTC.

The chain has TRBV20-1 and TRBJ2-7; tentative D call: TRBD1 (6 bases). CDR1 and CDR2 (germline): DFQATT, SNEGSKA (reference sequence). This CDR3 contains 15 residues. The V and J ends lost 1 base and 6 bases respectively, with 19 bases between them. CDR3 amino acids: CSARAVGTLFSEQYF. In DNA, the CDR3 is TGCAGTGCTAGAGCGGTAGGGACACTTTTTTCCGAGCAGTACTTC.

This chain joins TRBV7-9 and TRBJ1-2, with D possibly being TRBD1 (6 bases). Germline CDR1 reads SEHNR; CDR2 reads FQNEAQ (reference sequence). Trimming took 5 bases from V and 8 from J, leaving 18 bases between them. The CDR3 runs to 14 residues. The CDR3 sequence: CASSAPDRKGGYTF. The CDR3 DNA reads TGTGCCAGCAGCGCGCCGGACAGAAAGGGCGGCTACACCTTC.

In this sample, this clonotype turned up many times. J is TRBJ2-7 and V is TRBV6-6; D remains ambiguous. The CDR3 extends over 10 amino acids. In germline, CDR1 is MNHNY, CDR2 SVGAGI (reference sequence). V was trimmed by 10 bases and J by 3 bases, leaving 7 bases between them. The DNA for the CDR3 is TGTGCCACCGGAGACTACGAGCAGTACTTC. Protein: CATGDYEQYF.

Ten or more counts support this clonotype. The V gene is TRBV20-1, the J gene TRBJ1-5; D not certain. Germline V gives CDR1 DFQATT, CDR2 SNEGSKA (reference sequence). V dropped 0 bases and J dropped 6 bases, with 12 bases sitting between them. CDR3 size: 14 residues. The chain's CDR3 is CSAREGLPRQPQHF. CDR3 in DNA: TGCAGTGCTAGAGAGGGTCTTCCGCGTCAGCCCCAGCATTTT.

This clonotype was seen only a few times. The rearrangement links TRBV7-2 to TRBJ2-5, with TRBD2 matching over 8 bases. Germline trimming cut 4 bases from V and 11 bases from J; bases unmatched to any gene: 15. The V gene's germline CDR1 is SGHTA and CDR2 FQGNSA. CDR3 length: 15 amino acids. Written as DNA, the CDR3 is TGTGCCAGCAGCTGGTCGGGAGGGTCAGGCAATGAGCAGTACTTC. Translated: CASSWSGGSGNEQYF. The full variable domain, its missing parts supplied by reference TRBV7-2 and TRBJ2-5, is GAGVSQSPSNKVTEKGKDVELRCDPISGHTALYWYRQSLGQGLEFLIYFQGNSAPDKSGLPSDRFSAERTGGSVSTLTIQRTQQEDSAVYLCASSWSGGSGNEQYFGPGTRLLVL.

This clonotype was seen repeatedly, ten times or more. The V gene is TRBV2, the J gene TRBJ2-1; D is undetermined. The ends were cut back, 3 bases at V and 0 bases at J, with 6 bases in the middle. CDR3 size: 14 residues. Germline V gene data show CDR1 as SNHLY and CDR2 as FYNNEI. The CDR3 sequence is CASSDSNSYNEQFF. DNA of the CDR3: TGTGCCAGCAGTGATAGCAACTCCTACAATGAGCAGTTCTTC. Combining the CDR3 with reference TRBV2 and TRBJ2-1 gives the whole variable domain EPEVTQTPSHQVTQMGQEVILRCVPISNHLYFYWYRQILGQKVEFLVSFYNNEISEKSEIFDDQFSVERPDGSNFTLKIRSTKLEDSAMYFCASSDSNSYNEQFFGPGTRLTVL.

DNA of the CDR3: TGTGCCACCAGCAGTACTCGTCTCAGTCTTATCCGCGGGTACAATGAGCAGTACTTC. Amino acid sequence: CATSSTRLSLIRGYNEQYF. V usage is TRBV15 and J usage is TRBJ2-4, with D possibly TRBD2 on 5 matching bases. Trimming cost V 3 bases and J 13 bases, with 34 bases left between them. This CDR3 contains 19 residues. CDR1 is LNHNV and CDR2 is YYDKDF in the germline V gene (reference sequence).

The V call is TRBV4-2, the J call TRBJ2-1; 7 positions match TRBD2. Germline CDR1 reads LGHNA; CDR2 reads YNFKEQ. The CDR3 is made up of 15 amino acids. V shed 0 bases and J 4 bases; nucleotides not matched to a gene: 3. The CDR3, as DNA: TGTGCCAGCAGCCAAGATAGGACTAGTTACAATGAGCAGTTCTTC. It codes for CASSQDRTSYNEQFF.

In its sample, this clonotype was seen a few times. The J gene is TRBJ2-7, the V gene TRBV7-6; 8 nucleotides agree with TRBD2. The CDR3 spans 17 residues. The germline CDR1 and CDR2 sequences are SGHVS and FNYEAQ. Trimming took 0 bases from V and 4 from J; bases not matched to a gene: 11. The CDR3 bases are TGTGCCAGCAGCTTAGCGCTTTATCCGGGAGGGACTTACGAGCAGTACTTC. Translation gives CASSLALYPGGTYEQYF.

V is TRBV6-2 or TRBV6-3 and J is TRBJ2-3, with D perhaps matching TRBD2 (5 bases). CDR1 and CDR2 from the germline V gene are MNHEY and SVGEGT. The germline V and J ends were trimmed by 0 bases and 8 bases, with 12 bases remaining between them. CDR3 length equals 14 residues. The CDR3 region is CASSYSVGAATQYF. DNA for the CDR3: TGTGCCAGCAGTTACTCGGTGGGAGCAGCTACGCAGTATTTT.

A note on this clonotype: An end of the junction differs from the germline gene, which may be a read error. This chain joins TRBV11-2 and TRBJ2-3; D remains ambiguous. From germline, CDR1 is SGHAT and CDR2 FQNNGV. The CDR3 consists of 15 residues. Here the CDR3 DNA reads TGTACCAGCAGCTTAGAGCAGGTTGGCACAGATACGCAGTATTTT. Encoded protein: CTSSLEQVGTDTQYF. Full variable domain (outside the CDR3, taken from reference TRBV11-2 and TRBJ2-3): EAGVAQSPRYKIIEKRQSVAFWCNPISGHATLYWYQQILGQGPKLLIQFQNNGVVDDSQLPKDRFSAERLKGVDSTLKIQPAKLEDSAVYLCTSSLEQVGTDTQYFGPGTRLTVL.

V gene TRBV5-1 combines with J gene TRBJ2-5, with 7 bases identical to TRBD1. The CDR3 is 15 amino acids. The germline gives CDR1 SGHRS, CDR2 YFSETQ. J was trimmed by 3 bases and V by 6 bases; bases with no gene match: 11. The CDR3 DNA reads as TGCGCCAGCATGGGGGACAGATTAAAGGAAGAGACCCAGTACTTC. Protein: CASMGDRLKEETQYF.

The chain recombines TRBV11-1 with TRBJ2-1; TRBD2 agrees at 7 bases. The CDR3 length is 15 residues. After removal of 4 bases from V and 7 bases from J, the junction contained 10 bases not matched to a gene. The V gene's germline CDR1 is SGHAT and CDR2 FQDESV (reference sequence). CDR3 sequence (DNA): TGTGCCAGCAGCTCCTATAGCGGGCGGAGGAATGAGCAGTTCTTC. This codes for CASSSYSGRRNEQFF.

CDR3 amino acids: CASSQTGRAKNIQYF. DNA of the CDR3: TGCGCCAGCAGTCAGACAGGGAGGGCCAAAAACATTCAGTACTTC. V usage is TRBV5-1 and J usage is TRBJ2-4; D is possibly TRBD1 (7 bases). Germline V gives CDR1 SGHRS, CDR2 YFSETQ. Deletions cut 5 bases from V and 1 base from J, with 13 bases between. This CDR3 has 15 residues.

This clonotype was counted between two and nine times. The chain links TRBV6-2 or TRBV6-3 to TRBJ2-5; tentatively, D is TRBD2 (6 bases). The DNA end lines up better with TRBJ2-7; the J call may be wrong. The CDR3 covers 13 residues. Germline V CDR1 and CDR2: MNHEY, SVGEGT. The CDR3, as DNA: TGTGCCGCAACCGGCGGGACGCGGGGCGAGCAGTACTTC. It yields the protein CAATGGTRGEQYF.

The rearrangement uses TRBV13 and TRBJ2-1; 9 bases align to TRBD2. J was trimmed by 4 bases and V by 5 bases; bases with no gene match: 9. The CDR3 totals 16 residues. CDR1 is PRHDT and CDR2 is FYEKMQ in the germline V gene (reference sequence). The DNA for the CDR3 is TGTGCCAGCAGCGAAATAATAGCGGGGGTGTACAATGAGCAGTTCTTC. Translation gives CASSEIIAGVYNEQFF.

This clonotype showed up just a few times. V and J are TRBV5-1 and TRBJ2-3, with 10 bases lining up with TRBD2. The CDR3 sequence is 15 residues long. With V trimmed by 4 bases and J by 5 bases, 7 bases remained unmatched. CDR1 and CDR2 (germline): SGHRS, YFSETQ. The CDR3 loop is CASSPLAGVEDTQYF. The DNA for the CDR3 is TGCGCCAGCAGCCCCCTAGCGGGAGTTGAAGATACGCAGTATTTT. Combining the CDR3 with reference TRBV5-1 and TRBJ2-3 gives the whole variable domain KAGVTQTPRYLIKTRGQQVTLSCSPISGHRSVSWYQQTPGQGLQFLFEYFSETQRNKGNFPGRFSGRQFSNSRSEMNVSTLELGDSALYLCASSPLAGVEDTQYFGPGTRLTVL.

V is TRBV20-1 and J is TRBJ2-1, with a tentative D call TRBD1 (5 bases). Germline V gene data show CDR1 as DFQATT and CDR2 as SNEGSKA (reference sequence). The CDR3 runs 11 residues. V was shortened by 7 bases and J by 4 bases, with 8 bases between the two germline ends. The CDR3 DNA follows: TGCAGTGTCAGGGCTTACAATGAGCAGTTCTTC. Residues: CSVRAYNEQFF.

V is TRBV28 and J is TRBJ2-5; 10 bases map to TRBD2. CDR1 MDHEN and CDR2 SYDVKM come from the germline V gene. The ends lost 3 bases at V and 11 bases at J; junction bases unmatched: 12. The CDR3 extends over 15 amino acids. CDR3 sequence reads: CASSFLAGVRNEQYF. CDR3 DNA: TGTGCCAGCAGTTTTCTAGCGGGAGTACGTAATGAGCAGTACTTC.

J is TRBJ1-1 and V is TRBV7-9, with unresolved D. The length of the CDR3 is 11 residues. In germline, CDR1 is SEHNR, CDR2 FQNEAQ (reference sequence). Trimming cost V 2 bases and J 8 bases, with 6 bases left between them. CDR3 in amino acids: CASSLQSEAFF. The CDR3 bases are TGTGCCAGCAGCTTACAGTCAGAAGCTTTCTTT.